These 20 T cell receptor beta chains came from one sample sequenced in a study of long-term antiretroviral therapy in people with HIV. Researchers ran immunoSEQ v3.0 at survey level. Profiled with immunoSEQ multiplex PCR; TCRdb holds only in-frame clones, not every one. The sample lists fewer than 30,000 clones; around 83% were seen once. The sample was unsorted PBMCs, taken 0.7 years before starting antiretroviral therapy. Receptors were obtained from a man aged 25 to 40 with HIV.

This chain uses TRBV7-2 with TRBJ1-3; 11 positions match TRBD1. The V segment lost 5 bases and the J segment 4 bases; nucleotides outside the gene matches: 13. The germline V gene has CDR1 SGHTA and CDR2 FQGNSA. The CDR3 loop spans 18 amino acids. CDR3 DNA: TGTGCCAGCAGCCCGACCGGGACAGGGGGTCTGGGGGGAAACACCATATATTTT. Its protein product is CASSPTGTGGLGGNTIYF.

The chain employs TRBV27 and TRBJ1-1, with 7 bases aligning to TRBD1. Germline V CDR1 and CDR2: MNHEY, SMNVEV (reference sequence). This CDR3 is built from 15 residues. V was pared by 5 bases and J by 3 bases, with 9 bases of the junction left unmatched. The CDR3 reads CASSPTGLKDTEAFF. The DNA of the CDR3 is TGTGCCAGCAGTCCGACAGGGTTAAAGGACACTGAAGCTTTCTTT.

V is TRBV6-4 and J is TRBJ2-3; TRBD2 matches at 14 bases. Germline V CDR1 and CDR2: MRHNA, SNTAGT. V shed 0 bases and J 4 bases; nucleotides not matched to a gene: 0. CDR3 length: 16 amino acids. CDR3 bases: TGTGCCAGCAGTGACTCGACTAGCGGGGGGGCAGATACGCAGTATTTT. Its protein is CASSDSTSGGADTQYF.

This rearrangement joins TRBV9 to TRBJ1-2, with D perhaps TRBD1 (5 bases). CDR3 length equals 14 residues. Germline CDR1 is SGDLS and CDR2 is YYNGEE. Trimming pared 3 bases from V and 7 bases from J, leaving 16 bases between. The CDR3 sequence: CASSEGLSNGGYTF. Here the CDR3 DNA reads TGTGCCAGCAGCGAGGGACTCTCAAACGGTGGCTACACCTTC.

The V call is TRBV18, the J call TRBJ1-5; D is uncertain. The CDR3 covers 17 residues. Germline V CDR1 and CDR2: KGHSH, LQKENI. V shed 4 bases and J shed 2 bases, with 18 bases lying between them. As DNA, the CDR3 is TGTGCCAGCTCACTGCCGGGCGGAAGAGGTGGCAATCAGCCCCAGCATTTT. Protein: CASSLPGGRGGNQPQHF.

J is TRBJ2-3 and V is TRBV25-1, with TRBD2 identical over 7 bases. Germline CDR1 MGHDK, CDR2 SYGVNS. V dropped 10 bases and J dropped 1; count of bases not matched to a gene: 17. The length of the CDR3 is 17 residues. DNA of the CDR3: TGTGCCACCAAACCCCCTGGGCGGGGGTTGGGCACAGATACGCAGTATTTT. Translating it yields CATKPPGRGLGTDTQYF.

This chain uses TRBV5-8 with TRBJ1-4; no clear D. V lost 4 bases to trimming and J lost 8 bases, with 18 bases between them. Germline V gene sequence: CDR1 SGHTS, CDR2 YDEGEE. This CDR3 region has 15 residues. CDR3 sequence reads: CASSRLDHREEKLFF. CDR3 bases: TGTGCCAGCAGCCGGTTGGACCATCGGGAGGAAAAACTGTTTTTT. Variable domain in full (rest from reference TRBV5-8 and TRBJ1-4): EAGVTQSPTHLIKTRGQQATLRCSPISGHTSVYWYQQALGLGLQFLLWYDEGEERNRGNFPPRFSGRQFPNYSSELNVNALELEDSALYLCASSRLDHREEKLFFGSGTQLSVL.

Here the CDR3 reads CASSELGRGSTEAFF. CDR3 nucleotides: TGTGCCAGCAGTGAATTGGGGCGGGGGAGCACTGAAGCTTTCTTT. The V call is TRBV6-1, the J call TRBJ1-1, with D perhaps TRBD1 (5 bases). The V end lost 2 bases, the J end lost 4 bases, and 14 bases lay between the germline ends. This CDR3 is 15 amino acids long. Germline CDR1 and CDR2: MNHNS and SASEGT.

V gene TRBV5-4 combines with J gene TRBJ2-5, with D maybe TRBD1 (5 bases). The CDR3 length is 15 residues. CDR1 is SGHNT, CDR2 YYREEE, per germline (reference sequence). V lost 0 bases to trimming and J lost 4 bases, with 13 bases between them. Here the CDR3 reads CASSLDQGSSETQYF. The CDR3 DNA is TGTGCCAGCAGCTTGGATCAGGGATCGTCAGAGACCCAGTACTTC.

The chain joins TRBV6-1 to TRBJ2-7; 7 bases are shared with TRBD1. The CDR3 totals 15 residues. Trimming cost V 1 base and J 2 bases; bases outside gene matches: 5. Germline V gives CDR1 MNHNS, CDR2 SASEGT. CDR3: CASSEGWGQPYEQYF. CDR3 DNA sequence: TGTGCCAGCAGTGAAGGCTGGGGACAGCCCTACGAGCAGTACTTC.

The CDR3 reads CASSPRTETKETQYF. In DNA, the CDR3 is TGTGCCAGCAGTCCCCGGACCGAAACTAAAGAGACCCAGTACTTC. The chain recombines TRBV28 with TRBJ2-5; D is ambiguous. Germline lookup yields CDR1 MDHEN and CDR2 SYDVKM. V was trimmed by 5 bases and J by 3 bases, leaving 16 bases between them. The CDR3 sequence is 15 residues long.

This clone was counted between two and nine times. The V and J genes are TRBV19 and TRBJ1-5; D not resolved. The germline V gene has CDR1 LNHDA and CDR2 SQIVND (reference sequence). V shed 4 bases and J shed 7 bases, with 11 bases lying between them. The CDR3 has 13 amino acids. The CDR3 here is CASSKDPGQPQHF. CDR3 DNA: TGTGCCAGTAGTAAAGACCCGGGACAGCCCCAGCATTTT.

The chain is built from TRBV5-1 and TRBJ1-1, with 9 bases fitting TRBD1. The germline V gene has CDR1 SGHRS and CDR2 YFSETQ. The CDR3 extends over 16 amino acids. Trimming cost V 0 bases and J 7 bases; bases outside gene matches: 10. The CDR3 protein is CASSLEFGTGLSEAFF. The CDR3 nucleotides read TGCGCCAGCAGCTTGGAATTTGGGACAGGGTTGAGTGAAGCTTTCTTT.

The chain links TRBV5-4 to TRBJ2-6; D remains ambiguous. With 6 bases removed from V and 2 bases from J, the gap between germline ends came to 18 bases. CDR1 SGHNT and CDR2 YYREEE come from the germline V gene (reference sequence). This CDR3 is built from 17 residues. The CDR3 nucleotides are TGTGCCAGCACTATGACGTTTGGGGTGGCTGGGGCCAACGTCCTGACTTTC. This translates into CASTMTFGVAGANVLTF.

This chain links TRBV7-9 with TRBJ1-4; D gene unclear. CDR1 and CDR2 from the germline V gene are SEHNR and FQNEAQ (reference sequence). The CDR3 loop spans 15 amino acids. The germline V and J ends were trimmed by 1 base and 1 base, with 7 bases remaining between them. The CDR3 nucleotides are TGTGCCAGCAGCTTAGGACGGGGAACTAATGAAAAACTGTTTTTT. The encoded protein is CASSLGRGTNEKLFF.

The J gene is TRBJ2-1, the V gene TRBV10-3, with TRBD1 matching 7 bases. From germline, CDR1 is ENHRY and CDR2 SYGVKD. This CDR3 is 14 amino acids long. The V and J ends lost 5 bases and 4 bases, in that order; junction bases with no gene match: 5. The CDR3: CAISPDRTYNEQFF. CDR3 in DNA: TGTGCCATCAGTCCGGACAGGACATACAATGAGCAGTTCTTC.

This chain links TRBV13 with TRBJ2-3, with 7 nucleotides matching TRBD2. CDR1 and CDR2 from the germline V gene are PRHDT and FYEKMQ (reference sequence). The CDR3 consists of 17 residues. Trimming removed 3 bases from V and 1 base from J; junction bases left unmatched: 10. CDR3 protein: CASSFRLASGGTDTQYF. The CDR3 DNA reads as TGTGCCAGCAGCTTCCGGTTGGCTAGCGGAGGCACAGATACGCAGTATTTT.

CDR3 sequence reads: CASSLTLTALHF. The CDR3 DNA sequence: TGTGCCAGCAGCCTCACCCTTACTGCTCTCCACTTT. V usage is TRBV25-1 and J usage is TRBJ1-6; the D is unclear. The CDR3 loop spans 12 amino acids. CDR1 is MGHDK and CDR2 is SYGVNS in the germline V gene. V lost 6 bases and J lost 16, with 16 bases in between.

This chain connects TRBV4-3 to TRBJ1-2; D is unclear. Germline assignment: CDR1 LGHNA and CDR2 YSLEER. This CDR3 spans 16 amino acids. Trimming left V 0 bases short and J 1 base short, with 12 bases between. The CDR3 bases are TGCGCCAGCAGCCAAGATAGAGGCACTTATAACTATGGCTACACCTTC. This encodes CASSQDRGTYNYGYTF.

CDR3 sequence: CASSLIQIRDEQFF. CDR3 nucleotides: TGTGCCAGCAGCTTGATCCAGATAAGGGATGAGCAGTTCTTC. The chain couples TRBV5-4 to TRBJ2-1; D unresolved. V lost 1 base and J lost 8, with 13 bases in between. The CDR3 length is 14 residues. Germline CDR1 SGHNT, CDR2 YYREEE (reference sequence).